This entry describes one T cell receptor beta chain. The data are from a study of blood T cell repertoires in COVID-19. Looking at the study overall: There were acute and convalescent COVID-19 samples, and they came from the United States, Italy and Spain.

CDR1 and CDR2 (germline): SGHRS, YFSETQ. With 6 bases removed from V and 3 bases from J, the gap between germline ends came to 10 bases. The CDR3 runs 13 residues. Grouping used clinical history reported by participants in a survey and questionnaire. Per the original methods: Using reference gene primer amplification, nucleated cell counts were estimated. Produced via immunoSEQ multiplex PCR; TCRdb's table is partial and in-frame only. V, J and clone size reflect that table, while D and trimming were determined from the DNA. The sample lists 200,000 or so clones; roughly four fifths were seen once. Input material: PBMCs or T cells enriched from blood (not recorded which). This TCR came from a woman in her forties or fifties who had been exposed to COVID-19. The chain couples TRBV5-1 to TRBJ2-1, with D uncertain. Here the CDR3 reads CASMRPNYNEQFF. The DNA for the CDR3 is TGCGCCAGCATGAGGCCCAACTACAATGAGCAGTTCTTC. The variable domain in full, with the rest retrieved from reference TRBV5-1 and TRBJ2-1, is KAGVTQTPRYLIKTRGQQVTLSCSPISGHRSVSWYQQTPGQGLQFLFEYFSETQRNKGNFPGRFSGRQFSNSRSEMNVSTLELGDSALYLCASMRPNYNEQFFGPGTRLTVL.